Each of the 28 T cell receptor beta chains below was sequenced from the same sample in a study of CD8 T cells in Susac syndrome. With random hexamers, reverse transcription was performed on about 0.5 to 1 ug of RNA. TCRdb reprocessed the immunoSEQ multiplex PCR reads via MiXCR and lists one record per CDR3 protein. Of about 64,000 distinct CDR3 sequences detected, approximately 94% appear once; the ten largest clones hold about 0.6%. The sequenced sample was CD8+ T cells from PBMCs. These receptors were collected from a human donor with multiple sclerosis.

The V gene is TRBV6-5, the J gene TRBJ2-3; the D gene is possibly TRBD1 (6 bases). This CDR3 has 13 amino acids. CDR1 is MNHEY and CDR2 is SVGAGI in the germline V gene. V lost 6 bases, J lost 0 bases, and 7 bases lay in between. The CDR3 sequence is CASRGASTDTQYF. DNA of the CDR3: TGTGCCAGCAGGGGGGCGAGCACAGATACGCAGTATTTT.

This rearrangement joins TRBV28 to TRBJ2-1; D is unclear. The V gene lost 7 bases and the J gene lost 8 bases, with 21 bases spanning the gap. Germline values: CDR1 MDHEN, CDR2 SYDVKM. This CDR3 is built from 15 residues. The CDR3 DNA reads TGTGCCAGCACTCCACGTGCGGAGTCCCTCGATGAGCAGTTCTTC. Translating it yields CASTPRAESLDEQFF.

CDR3 DNA sequence: TGTGCCAGCAGTTACGGGGGGACAGGGATGGACACTGAAGCTTTCTTT. Protein sequence: CASSYGGTGMDTEAFF. This chain links TRBV6-6 with TRBJ1-1; 9 bases are shared with TRBD1. The CDR3 sequence is 16 residues long. The V and J ends lost 2 bases and 3 bases, in that order; junction bases with no gene match: 7. Per germline, CDR1 MNHNY and CDR2 SVGAGI (reference sequence).

In this sample, this clonotype turned up once. The rearrangement uses TRBV19 and TRBJ2-3; TRBD2 aligns across 8 bases. Germline V lookup: CDR1 LNHDA, CDR2 SQIVND (reference sequence). The ends lost 9 bases at V and 4 bases at J; junction bases unmatched: 6. There are 13 residues in the CDR3. The CDR3 here is CASAYGGADTQYF. The DNA for the CDR3 is TGTGCCAGCGCTTACGGGGGGGCAGATACGCAGTATTTT.

V gene TRBV19 combines with J gene TRBJ2-1, with 9 bases aligning to TRBD1. Germline CDR1 is LNHDA and CDR2 is SQIVND (reference sequence). The junction had 11 bases not matched to a gene; V was cut back by 11 bases and J by 6 bases. The CDR3 contains 14 residues. CDR3: CASDPGTGFNEQFF. CDR3 nucleotide sequence: TGTGCCTCCGACCCCGGGACAGGGTTCAATGAGCAGTTCTTC.

J is TRBJ2-1 and V is TRBV18; perhaps TRBD1 as D (6 bases). Trimming removed 8 bases from V and 9 bases from J, with 14 bases in between. The CDR3 has 12 residues. Looked up from germline, CDR1 is KGHSH and CDR2 is LQKENI. The CDR3 DNA is TGTGCCAGCACCACGGTAGGGGGTGAGCAGTTCTTC. Translated: CASTTVGGEQFF. Variable domain in full (rest from reference TRBV18 and TRBJ2-1): NAGVMQNPRHLVRRRGQEARLRCSPMKGHSHVYWYRQLPEEGLKFMVYLQKENIIDESGMPKERFSAEFPKEGPSILRIQQVVRGDSAAYFCASTTVGGEQFFGPGTRLTVL.

The chain combines TRBV12-3 or TRBV12-4 with TRBJ2-7; weak D call: TRBD1 (6 bases). Trimming cost V 6 bases and J 5 bases, with 14 bases left between them. This CDR3 spans 13 amino acids. CDR3 sequence reads: CASSVLQGNEQYF. The CDR3 DNA follows: TGTGCCAGCAGCGTCCTACAGGGTAACGAGCAGTACTTC.

This chain links TRBV6-1 with TRBJ2-2; the D gene is possibly TRBD2 (6 bases). This CDR3 region has 16 residues. Between the trimmed V and J ends, which lost 10 bases and 4 bases, there was a span of 22 bases. The germline V gene has CDR1 MNHNS and CDR2 SASEGT. This chain's CDR3 is CATESGGTGGTGELFF. DNA of the CDR3: TGTGCCACCGAAAGCGGAGGGACTGGCGGCACCGGGGAGCTGTTTTTT.

The gene calls are TRBV3-1 and TRBJ1-1; D perhaps matches TRBD1 (5 bases). The CDR3 consists of 13 residues. Germline lookup yields CDR1 LGHDT and CDR2 YNNKEL (reference sequence). V lost 5 bases, J lost 0 bases, and 7 bases lay in between. CDR3 nucleotides: TGTGCCAGCAGCTGGGGGGTGAACACTGAAGCTTTCTTT. Its protein product is CASSWGVNTEAFF.

V and J are TRBV15 and TRBJ2-1; tentatively, D is TRBD2 (6 bases). V lost 1 base, J lost 4 bases, and 11 bases lay in between. The length of the CDR3 is 15 residues. Germline V gives CDR1 LNHNV, CDR2 YYDKDF (reference sequence). The CDR3 DNA follows: TGTGCCACCAGCAGAGTAAGTAGCGGATACAATGAGCAGTTCTTC. Translation: CATSRVSSGYNEQFF.

The genes are TRBV7-9 and TRBJ2-2; the D gene is possibly TRBD1 (7 bases). The length of the CDR3 is 15 residues. The V gene lost 6 bases and the J gene lost 2 bases, with 13 bases spanning the gap. CDR1 and CDR2 (germline): SEHNR, FQNEAQ (reference sequence). The CDR3 sequence is CASSFQGGNTGELFF. In nucleotides, the CDR3 is TGTGCCAGCAGTTTTCAGGGGGGTAACACCGGGGAGCTGTTTTTT.

The chain couples TRBV7-9 to TRBJ1-2; D gene ambiguous. CDR1 and CDR2 (germline): SEHNR, FQNEAQ (reference sequence). The CDR3 totals 14 residues. Trimming removed 4 bases at V and 4 bases at J, with 13 bases between. The CDR3 DNA reads as TGTGCCAGCAGCTCAACGATGGACCTCTATGGCTACACCTTC. Translated: CASSSTMDLYGYTF. Drawing the rest from reference TRBV7-9 and TRBJ1-2, the complete variable domain is DTGVSQNPRHKITKRGQNVTFRCDPISEHNRLYWYRQTLGQGPEFLTYFQNEAQLEKSRLLSDRFSAERPKGSFSTLEIQRTEQGDSAMYLCASSSTMDLYGYTFGSGTRLTVV.

V usage is TRBV27 and J usage is TRBJ2-1; the match to TRBD2 covers 10 bases. CDR1 MNHEY and CDR2 SMNVEV come from the germline V gene (reference sequence). After removal of 0 bases from V and 2 bases from J, the junction contained 1 base not matched to a gene. The CDR3 has 16 residues. CDR3 coding DNA: TGTGCCAGCAGTTTATCCAGCGGGGGGGCCTACAATGAGCAGTTCTTC. Residues: CASSLSSGGAYNEQFF.

The gene calls are TRBV4-2 and TRBJ2-7, with TRBD2 identical over 8 bases. CDR3 length: 18 residues. The V gene's germline CDR1 is LGHNA and CDR2 YNFKEQ. With 0 bases clipped from V and 3 bases from J, the junction kept 13 bases outside the gene matches. CDR3 nucleotide sequence: TGTGCCAGCAGCCAAGATGAGTTAGCGGGGACGGGGGGCTACGAGCAGTACTTC. The encoded protein is CASSQDELAGTGGYEQYF.

The chain couples TRBV23-1 to TRBJ1-2, with 10 bases identical to TRBD1. TRBV23-1 is designated an ORF whose function remains uncertain. This CDR3 has 16 residues. The V segment lost 5 bases and the J segment 7 bases; nucleotides outside the gene matches: 13. Here the CDR3 reads CASSSSPGQGIGGYTF. The CDR3 nucleotides are TGCGCCAGCAGTTCATCCCCGGGACAGGGGATCGGTGGCTACACCTTC.

This chain uses TRBV5-1 with TRBJ2-5; D is unclear. Germline values: CDR1 SGHRS, CDR2 YFSETQ. There are 11 residues in the CDR3. Trimming left V 3 bases short and J 5 bases short, with 5 bases between. CDR3 coding DNA: TGCGCCAGCAGCTCGACCGAGACCCAGTACTTC. Encoded protein: CASSSTETQYF.

The rearrangement links TRBV7-9 to TRBJ1-5, with 8 bases that match TRBD1. V was pared by 1 base and J by 7 bases, with 12 bases of the junction left unmatched. The CDR3 is 17 amino acids. Germline V gene lookup returns CDR1 SEHNR and CDR2 FQNEAQ (reference sequence). The CDR3 sequence is CASSLEVSQGARQPQHF. The CDR3 nucleotides read TGTGCCAGCAGCTTAGAAGTTAGCCAGGGGGCAAGGCAGCCCCAGCATTTT.

This chain joins TRBV12-3 or TRBV12-4 and TRBJ2-2, with D perhaps TRBD1 (6 bases). Trimming took off 6 bases at V and 5 bases at J, with 16 bases between the two ends. The CDR3 covers 15 residues. Here the CDR3 DNA reads TGTGCCAGCAGCCCCACCTCAACAGGGACCGGGGAGCTGTTTTTT. Protein: CASSPTSTGTGELFF.

V and J are TRBV6-4 and TRBJ2-1; 7 positions match TRBD1. Trimming at V came to 4 bases and at J to 4 bases, leaving 1 base not matched to a gene. The CDR3 spans 13 residues. The germline CDR1 and CDR2 sequences are MRHNA and SNTAGT. CDR3 nucleotide sequence: TGTGCCAGCAGTGGGGACAGTTACAATGAGCAGTTCTTC. It yields the protein CASSGDSYNEQFF.

The genes are TRBV2 and TRBJ1-2, with D tentatively TRBD1 (6 bases). This CDR3 has 15 amino acids. The ends were cut back, 9 bases at V and 2 bases at J, with 19 bases in the middle. Germline values: CDR1 SNHLY, CDR2 FYNNEI. This chain's CDR3 is CARRPWGPLNYGYTF. DNA of the CDR3: TGTGCCAGACGCCCGTGGGGGCCGTTAAACTATGGCTACACCTTC.

This chain uses TRBV15 with TRBJ1-5; D is possibly TRBD1 (5 bases). Trimming cost V 4 bases and J 8 bases, with 12 bases left between them. This CDR3 is 13 amino acids long. CDR1 is LNHNV and CDR2 is YYDKDF in the germline V gene (reference sequence). Here the CDR3 reads CATSNRGVKPQHF. The CDR3 DNA reads as TGTGCCACCAGCAATCGGGGGGTTAAGCCCCAGCATTTT. The variable domain in full, with the rest retrieved from reference TRBV15 and TRBJ1-5, is DAMVIQNPRYQVTQFGKPVTLSCSQTLNHNVMYWYQQKSSQAPKLLFHYYDKDFNNEADTPDNFQSRRPNTSFCFLDIRSPGLGDTAMYLCATSNRGVKPQHFGDGTRLSIL.

The chain joins TRBV3-1 to TRBJ2-2; weak D call: TRBD2 (5 bases). Looked up from germline, CDR1 is LGHDT and CDR2 is YNNKEL (reference sequence). Trimming took off 5 bases at V and 1 base at J, with 8 bases between the two ends. The CDR3 totals 14 residues. CDR3 coding DNA: TGTGCCAGCAGCTTGGACTTGAACACCGGGGAGCTGTTTTTT. Amino acid sequence: CASSLDLNTGELFF.

The V and J genes are TRBV7-9 and TRBJ2-7; tentative D call: TRBD1 (5 bases). V was clipped by 8 bases and J by 2 bases, with 10 bases between them. Germline assignment: CDR1 SEHNR and CDR2 FQNEAQ (reference sequence). There are 12 residues in the CDR3. CDR3 sequence reads: CASLGPTYEQYF. CDR3 DNA: TGTGCCAGCTTGGGGCCAACCTACGAGCAGTACTTC.

Only a few counts were recorded for this clonotype. The CDR3 sequence: CASSEGGSYEQYF. The DNA of the CDR3 is TGTGCCAGCAGTGAAGGAGGTTCCTACGAGCAGTACTTC. The chain employs TRBV2 and TRBJ2-7; D is unresolved. CDR1 and CDR2 from the germline V gene are SNHLY and FYNNEI. The V end was cut by 1 base, the J end by 1 base, with 5 bases between. The length of the CDR3 is 13 residues.

The chain combines TRBV19 with TRBJ2-7, with D perhaps TRBD2 (5 bases). V lost 6 bases to trimming and J lost 1 base, with 16 bases between them. This CDR3 contains 15 residues. Per the germline V gene, CDR1 is LNHDA and CDR2 is SQIVND (reference sequence). The chain's CDR3 is CASRPVDGESYEQYF. The CDR3 DNA reads as TGTGCCAGTAGACCTGTGGACGGGGAATCCTACGAGCAGTACTTC.

This rearrangement joins TRBV9 to TRBJ2-6, with TRBD2 identical over 8 bases. In germline, CDR1 is SGDLS, CDR2 YYNGEE. V lost 3 bases and J lost 2; bases outside the gene matches: 1. This CDR3 has 15 residues. The CDR3 region is CASSGGGTGANVLTF. The CDR3 bases are TGTGCCAGCAGCGGCGGGGGGACTGGGGCCAACGTCCTGACTTTC.

The chain carries TRBV15 and TRBJ2-7; D may be TRBD1 or TRBD2 (5 bases each). Trimming pared 2 bases from V and 6 bases from J, leaving 20 bases between. This CDR3 has 16 amino acids. Looked up from germline, CDR1 is LNHNV and CDR2 is YYDKDF (reference sequence). The CDR3 reads CATSRSPGPLVSEQYF. CDR3 sequence (DNA): TGTGCCACCAGCAGAAGCCCGGGACCCTTGGTTAGCGAGCAGTACTTC.

This chain joins TRBV29-1 and TRBJ2-7; perhaps TRBD2 as D (5 bases). V lost 3 bases to trimming and J lost 3 bases, with 9 bases between them. The CDR3 is 12 residues long. The germline CDR1 and CDR2 sequences are SQVTM and ANQGSEA. The CDR3 region is CSVEVGNYEQYF. In nucleotides, the CDR3 is TGCAGCGTTGAGGTCGGGAACTACGAGCAGTACTTC.